The 32 T cell receptor beta chains reported below all come from one sample, sequenced in a study of technical replicates of blood from a few donors. Data came from immunoSEQ multiplex PCR; TCRdb stores just in-frame clones and leaves some out. The sample comprises 55,000 to 75,000 clones, about 95% of which are singletons, and approximately 2.9% rests with the top ten. The sample comprised PBMCs. Receptor source: a human donor in good health. Some clones in this sample may be carry-over from other donors' samples.

This clone was recorded once. V gene TRBV2 combines with J gene TRBJ1-3, with 7 nucleotides matching TRBD1. CDR1 is SNHLY, CDR2 FYNNEI, per germline. The V gene end was trimmed by 5 bases and the J gene end by 4 bases; junction bases not matched to a gene: 8. The CDR3 runs to 15 residues. This CDR3 is CASSSGDRDGNTIYF. CDR3 DNA sequence: TGTGCCAGCAGTTCGGGAGACAGGGACGGAAACACCATATATTTT. The variable domain in full, with the rest retrieved from reference TRBV2 and TRBJ1-3, is EPEVTQTPSHQVTQMGQEVILRCVPISNHLYFYWYRQILGQKVEFLVSFYNNEISEKSEIFDDQFSVERPDGSNFTLKIRSTKLEDSAMYFCASSSGDRDGNTIYFGEGSWLTVV.

This clone appeared a single time. The chain employs TRBV6-1 and TRBJ2-5; a weak D match, TRBD2 (5 bases). V was cut by 0 bases and J by 8 bases, with 10 bases left in between. The germline V gene has CDR1 MNHNS and CDR2 SASEGT. The CDR3 length is 13 residues. The CDR3 coding sequence is TGTGCCAGCAGTGAAGCACTAGTTCCTACCCAGTACTTC. Its protein is CASSEALVPTQYF.

The chain couples TRBV5-7 to TRBJ2-3; 8 nucleotides line up with TRBD2. TRBV5-7 counts as an open reading frame of uncertain function. Trimming cost V 0 bases and J 0 bases; bases outside gene matches: 3. The CDR3 runs to 16 residues. The chain's CDR3 is CASSLDTSGSTDTQYF. CDR3 sequence (DNA): TGTGCCAGCAGCTTGGACACTAGCGGTAGCACAGATACGCAGTATTTT.

The chain joins TRBV6-4 to TRBJ2-7; TRBD1 might be the D (6 bases). CDR3 length: 15 amino acids. The V gene's germline CDR1 is MRHNA and CDR2 SNTAGT. V was cut by 5 bases and J by 4 bases, with 18 bases left in between. The CDR3 reads CASSSSPGTPYEQYF. The CDR3 DNA follows: TGTGCCAGCAGTTCTTCCCCCGGGACACCGTACGAGCAGTACTTC.

The chain has TRBV4-2 and TRBJ1-3; maybe TRBD1 (5 bases). This CDR3 is 14 amino acids long. Germline V CDR1 and CDR2: LGHNA, YNFKEQ. V lost 8 bases and J lost 1, with 12 bases in between. CDR3 sequence (DNA): TGTGCCAGCGGCTCGACAGAATCTGGAAACACCATATATTTT. It encodes CASGSTESGNTIYF.

This clone was seen only once. J is TRBJ2-7 and V is TRBV4-3; D is undetermined. Germline V gene data show CDR1 as LGHNA and CDR2 as YSLEER. The CDR3 covers 15 residues. V gave up 0 bases and J gave up 3 bases, with 12 bases separating them. The CDR3 DNA reads as TGCGCCAGCAGCCAAGATGTGGCCAGGCGCTACGAGCAGTACTTC. Its protein product is CASSQDVARRYEQYF.

The chain has TRBV11-2 and TRBJ2-3; D not certain. CDR3 size: 13 residues. V was trimmed by 3 bases and J by 4 bases, leaving 8 bases between them. Germline assignment: CDR1 SGHAT and CDR2 FQNNGV. CDR3 DNA sequence: TGTGCCAGCAGCTTTGAGGTGTCAGATACGCAGTATTTT. It specifies CASSFEVSDTQYF.

V gene TRBV2 combines with J gene TRBJ1-2, with 7 nucleotides matching TRBD1. Germline V gene lookup returns CDR1 SNHLY and CDR2 FYNNEI. V lost 5 bases and J lost 7; bases outside the gene matches: 13. The length of the CDR3 is 15 residues. This chain's CDR3 is CASSNNLRQGSGYTF. The CDR3 DNA follows: TGTGCCAGCAGTAATAATCTTAGACAGGGCAGTGGCTACACCTTC.

V gene TRBV12-5 combines with J gene TRBJ2-1, with 11 nucleotides matching TRBD2. CDR1 is LGHNT and CDR2 is FRNRAP in the germline V gene. The CDR3 length is 16 residues. The V and J ends lost 6 bases and 2 bases, in that order; junction bases with no gene match: 6. Here the CDR3 DNA reads TGTGCTAGTGGCTGGACTAGCGGGCATCCCTACAATGAGCAGTTCTTC. Translation gives CASGWTSGHPYNEQFF.

The CDR3 sequence is CASSQDWGGAGANVLTF. The CDR3 DNA is TGTGCCAGCAGCCAAGATTGGGGGGGCGCTGGGGCCAACGTCCTGACTTTC. This sequence joins TRBV4-2 and TRBJ2-6, with D perhaps matching TRBD2 (7 bases). With 0 bases removed from V and 2 bases from J, the gap between germline ends came to 11 bases. CDR3 length: 17 residues. The germline gives CDR1 LGHNA, CDR2 YNFKEQ.

This chain links TRBV30 with TRBJ1-4, with 11 bases fitting TRBD1. This CDR3 contains 15 residues. The junction had 4 bases not matched to a gene; V was cut back by 0 bases and J by 7 bases. Germline-derived CDR1 and CDR2 are GTSNPN and SVGIG (reference sequence). Here the CDR3 DNA reads TGTGCCTGGAGTGTACGGACAGGGGGCAGTGAAAAACTGTTTTTT. Its protein product is CAWSVRTGGSEKLFF.

This rearrangement joins TRBV7-3 to TRBJ2-1; TRBD2 aligns across 7 bases. There are 15 residues in the CDR3. Per germline, CDR1 SGHTA and CDR2 FQGTGA. J gave up 5 bases and V 5 bases, and 9 bases lay outside the gene matches. CDR3 bases: TGTGCCAGCAGCCAAGGCGGGACTACTGACAATGAGCAGTTCTTC. Translating gives CASSQGGTTDNEQFF.

The chain couples TRBV28 to TRBJ2-7; 7 nucleotides agree with TRBD2. CDR1 and CDR2 (germline): MDHEN, SYDVKM. The CDR3 is made up of 15 amino acids. The trim removed 2 bases at V and 4 bases at J, leaving 8 bases unmatched. The CDR3 DNA is TGTGCCAGCAGTTTAAGGACTAGTTGGTCGTACGAGCAGTACTTC. Translating it yields CASSLRTSWSYEQYF.

This clone has just one count. The DNA of the CDR3 is TGTGCCGGGGACAGGGAAGGCAACGAGCAGTACTTC. As protein: CAGDREGNEQYF. The gene calls are TRBV30 and TRBJ2-7, with 9 bases matching TRBD1. Per germline, CDR1 GTSNPN and CDR2 SVGIG (reference sequence). This CDR3 has 12 amino acids. The ends lost 8 bases at V and 5 bases at J; junction bases unmatched: 7.

This sequence joins TRBV6-4 and TRBJ2-3; tentatively, D is TRBD1 (7 bases). Trimming removed 2 bases from V and 3 bases from J, with 9 bases in between. The CDR3 has 14 residues. Germline CDR1 is MRHNA and CDR2 is SNTAGT. This CDR3 reads CASSDQGGTDTQYF. For the CDR3, the DNA is TGTGCCAGCAGTGACCAGGGGGGTACAGATACGCAGTATTTT.

The CDR3 nucleotides are TGTGCTAGTGGTGACACAGGGTTGGAGCCCTACGAGCAGTACTTC. Amino acid sequence: CASGDTGLEPYEQYF. The chain has TRBV12-5 and TRBJ2-7; a weak D match, TRBD1 (6 bases). V was pared by 5 bases and J by 2 bases, with 16 bases between. CDR3 length equals 15 residues. The germline V gene encodes CDR1 LGHNT and CDR2 FRNRAP.

This CDR3 is CASSLGDREGYEQFF. The CDR3 DNA sequence: TGTGCCAGCAGCTTAGGGGACAGGGAAGGTTATGAGCAGTTCTTC. The V gene is TRBV7-3, the J gene TRBJ2-1; 9 nucleotides agree with TRBD1. Trimming at V came to 2 bases and at J to 8 bases, leaving 7 bases not matched to a gene. Germline V gene lookup returns CDR1 SGHTA and CDR2 FQGTGA. The CDR3 spans 15 residues.

The rearrangement uses TRBV5-1 and TRBJ2-7, with 13 positions matching TRBD2. V lost 3 bases and J lost 4; bases outside the gene matches: 4. CDR3 length: 15 amino acids. Per the germline V gene, CDR1 is SGHRS and CDR2 is YFSETQ. This CDR3 is CASSWTSGSRYEQYF. CDR3 in DNA: TGCGCCAGCAGCTGGACTAGCGGGAGTAGGTACGAGCAGTACTTC.

The chain carries TRBV19 and TRBJ1-2; 7 nucleotides agree with TRBD1. The junction had 13 bases not matched to a gene; V was cut back by 5 bases and J by 4 bases. The CDR3 extends over 16 amino acids. Looked up from germline, CDR1 is LNHDA and CDR2 is SQIVND (reference sequence). CDR3: CASSRPTPTGTYGYTF. CDR3 in DNA: TGTGCCAGTAGTCGGCCCACCCCGACAGGGACCTATGGCTACACCTTC.

CDR3 in amino acids: CASSQGTGGGYEQYF. The CDR3 nucleotides read TGCGCCAGCAGCCAAGGAACGGGGGGAGGATACGAGCAGTACTTC. The J gene is TRBJ2-7, the V gene TRBV4-3; 7 positions match TRBD2. The CDR3 length is 15 residues. J lost 4 bases, V lost 1 base, and 7 bases had no gene match. The germline gives CDR1 LGHNA, CDR2 YSLEER.

J is TRBJ1-5 and V is TRBV7-8, with D perhaps TRBD1 (6 bases). The CDR3 consists of 16 residues. Germline CDR1 and CDR2: SGHVS and FQNEAQ. V lost 1 base to trimming and J lost 3 bases, with 13 bases between them. The CDR3 nucleotides read TGTGCCAGCAGCTTAGGGAGACAGGAGTACAATCAGCCCCAGCATTTT. The encoded protein is CASSLGRQEYNQPQHF.

This chain links TRBV5-4 with TRBJ2-1; 9 positions match TRBD1. The J segment lost 2 bases and the V segment lost 5 bases, leaving 5 bases of the junction unmatched. CDR3 length: 15 residues. CDR1 is SGHNT and CDR2 is YYREEE in the germline V gene (reference sequence). The CDR3 region has the DNA TGTGCCAGCAGACCGACAGGGGGGGCCTACAATGAGCAGTTCTTC. It yields the protein CASRPTGGAYNEQFF.

The gene calls are TRBV18 and TRBJ2-7, with 9 bases lining up with TRBD1. This CDR3 contains 14 residues. Trimming cost V 5 bases and J 2 bases; bases outside gene matches: 4. The germline gives CDR1 KGHSH, CDR2 LQKENI. CDR3 region: CASSSGTGTYEQYF. The CDR3, as DNA: TGTGCCAGCTCAAGTGGGACAGGGACCTACGAGCAGTACTTC.

The chain employs TRBV5-1 and TRBJ1-6; the D gene is possibly TRBD1 (5 bases). This CDR3 contains 17 residues. CDR1 and CDR2 (germline): SGHRS, YFSETQ. Trimming removed 0 bases from V and 0 bases from J, with 10 bases in between. CDR3 sequence (DNA): TGCGCCAGCAGCTTGGGACAGATCAGCTCCTATAATTCACCCCTCCACTTT. Its protein product is CASSLGQISSYNSPLHF.

This sequence joins TRBV5-6 and TRBJ2-2, with 11 bases fitting TRBD1. This CDR3 comprises 16 residues. Germline CDR1 SGHDT, CDR2 YYEEEE. Unmatched junction bases numbered 4, after V lost 4 bases and J lost 2 bases. The CDR3 sequence is CASSRGTGGNTGELFF. CDR3 bases: TGTGCCAGCAGCCGTGGGACAGGGGGAAACACCGGGGAGCTGTTTTTT.

In nucleotides, the CDR3 is TGTGCCAGCAGCCCGGACAGGGTACCCAATCAGCCCCAGCATTTT. Protein: CASSPDRVPNQPQHF. The chain couples TRBV5-5 to TRBJ1-5; TRBD1 matches at 8 bases. Germline trimming cut 4 bases from V and 3 bases from J; bases unmatched to any gene: 6. Germline loops: CDR1 SGHKS, CDR2 YYEKEE (reference sequence). The CDR3 runs to 15 residues.

Comment on this clone: The junction differs from germline at one of its ends, possibly a read error. This chain links TRBV4-3 with TRBJ2-2, with 8 positions matching TRBD2. CDR3 length: 18 amino acids. Germline V gene data show CDR1 as LGHNA and CDR2 as YSLEER. Here the CDR3 reads CASSKDPRSGGNTGELFF. CDR3 sequence (DNA): TGCGCCAGCAGCAAAGATCCTCGCAGCGGGGGGAACACCGGGGAGCTGTTTTTT.

The J gene is TRBJ1-3, the V gene TRBV10-3, with 7 bases lining up with TRBD1. The CDR3 sequence is 15 residues long. With V trimmed by 7 bases and J by 0 bases, 6 bases remained unmatched. Germline V gene data show CDR1 as ENHRY and CDR2 as SYGVKD. CDR3 loop: CAIKGTDSSGNTIYF. The CDR3 coding sequence is TGTGCCATCAAGGGGACAGACAGCTCTGGAAACACCATATATTTT.

This clone was found a few times. V gene TRBV19 combines with J gene TRBJ2-1; D possibly corresponds to TRBD1 (5 bases). CDR3 length: 19 residues. In germline, CDR1 is LNHDA, CDR2 SQIVND (reference sequence). The V end was cut by 3 bases, the J end by 3 bases, with 24 bases between. The CDR3: CASSIGLQATGTRYNEQFF. The DNA of the CDR3 is TGTGCCAGTAGTATCGGTCTACAGGCCACGGGCACCCGCTACAATGAGCAGTTCTTC.

The chain employs TRBV6-4 and TRBJ2-1; 12 nucleotides align to TRBD2. There are 15 residues in the CDR3. With 3 bases clipped from V and 5 bases from J, the junction kept 2 bases outside the gene matches. CDR1 and CDR2 from the germline V gene are MRHNA and SNTAGT. This chain's CDR3 is CASSEGLAGNNEQFF. DNA of the CDR3: TGTGCCAGCAGTGAAGGACTAGCGGGGAACAATGAGCAGTTCTTC.

This rearrangement joins TRBV4-2 to TRBJ2-7, with D perhaps matching TRBD1 (5 bases). Germline lookup yields CDR1 LGHNA and CDR2 YNFKEQ. Trimming stripped 2 bases from V and 5 bases from J, with 16 bases between. This CDR3 is built from 15 residues. The CDR3 reads CASSQPAQGSDEQYF. In DNA, the CDR3 is TGTGCCAGCAGCCAACCGGCCCAGGGATCTGACGAGCAGTACTTC.

The chain employs TRBV7-2 and TRBJ2-5; possibly TRBD2 for D (6 bases). The germline gives CDR1 SGHTA, CDR2 FQGNSA. The V and J ends lost 2 bases and 2 bases respectively, with 9 bases between them. The length of the CDR3 is 14 residues. As DNA, the CDR3 is TGTGCCAGCAGCTTATATAGCGGACAAGAGACCCAGTACTTC. This sequence encodes CASSLYSGQETQYF.